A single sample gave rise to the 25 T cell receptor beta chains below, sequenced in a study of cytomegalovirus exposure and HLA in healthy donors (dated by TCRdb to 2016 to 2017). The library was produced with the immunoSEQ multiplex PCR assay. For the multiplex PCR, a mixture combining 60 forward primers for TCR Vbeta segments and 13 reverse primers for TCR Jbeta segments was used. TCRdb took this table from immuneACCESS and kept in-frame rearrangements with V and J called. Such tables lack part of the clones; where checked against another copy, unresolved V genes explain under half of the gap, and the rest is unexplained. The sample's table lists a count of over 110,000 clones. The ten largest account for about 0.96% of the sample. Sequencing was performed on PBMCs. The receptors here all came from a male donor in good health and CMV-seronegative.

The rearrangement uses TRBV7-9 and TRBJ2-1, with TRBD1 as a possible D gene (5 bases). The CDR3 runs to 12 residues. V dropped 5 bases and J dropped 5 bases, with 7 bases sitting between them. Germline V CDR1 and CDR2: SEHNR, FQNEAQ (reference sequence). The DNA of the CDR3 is TGTGCCAGCAGCCAGGGAAACAATGAGCAGTTCTTC. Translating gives CASSQGNNEQFF.

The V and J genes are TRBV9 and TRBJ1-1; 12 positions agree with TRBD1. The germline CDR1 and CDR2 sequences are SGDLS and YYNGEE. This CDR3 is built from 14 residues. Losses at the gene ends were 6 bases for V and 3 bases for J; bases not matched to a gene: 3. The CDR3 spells CASNRDRGHTEAFF. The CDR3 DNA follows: TGTGCCAGCAACCGGGACAGGGGGCACACTGAAGCTTTCTTT.

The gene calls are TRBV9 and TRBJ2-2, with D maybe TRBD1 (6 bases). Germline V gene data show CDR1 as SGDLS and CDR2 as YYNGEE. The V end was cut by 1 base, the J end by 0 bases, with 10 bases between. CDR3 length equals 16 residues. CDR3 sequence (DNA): TGTGCCAGCAGCGTAAGCAGGGGCGCGAACACCGGGGAGCTGTTTTTT. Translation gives CASSVSRGANTGELFF.

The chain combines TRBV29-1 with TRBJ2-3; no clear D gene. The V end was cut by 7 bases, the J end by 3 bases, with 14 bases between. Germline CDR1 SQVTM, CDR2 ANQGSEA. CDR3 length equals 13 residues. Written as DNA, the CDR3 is TGCAGCGCCTTCCTGGTGAGAACAGATACGCAGTATTTT. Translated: CSAFLVRTDTQYF.

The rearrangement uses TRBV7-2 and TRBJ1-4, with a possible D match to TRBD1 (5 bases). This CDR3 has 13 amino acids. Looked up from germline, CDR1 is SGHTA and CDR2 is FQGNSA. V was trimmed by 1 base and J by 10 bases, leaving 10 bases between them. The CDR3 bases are TGTGCCAGCAGCTTAGGGGGGGACGGAAAACTGTTTTTT. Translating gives CASSLGGDGKLFF. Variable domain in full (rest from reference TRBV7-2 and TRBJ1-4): GAGVSQSPSNKVTEKGKDVELRCDPISGHTALYWYRQSLGQGLEFLIYFQGNSAPDKSGLPSDRFSAERTGGSVSTLTIQRTQQEDSAVYLCASSLGGDGKLFFGSGTQLSVL.

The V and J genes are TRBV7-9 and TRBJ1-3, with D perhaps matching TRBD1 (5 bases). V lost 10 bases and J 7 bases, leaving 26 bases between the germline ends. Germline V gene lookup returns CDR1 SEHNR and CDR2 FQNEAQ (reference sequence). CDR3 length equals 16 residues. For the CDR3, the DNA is TGTGCCACCCAAATGGACGGAGGGACTCTTACGAACACCATATATTTT. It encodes CATQMDGGTLTNTIYF.

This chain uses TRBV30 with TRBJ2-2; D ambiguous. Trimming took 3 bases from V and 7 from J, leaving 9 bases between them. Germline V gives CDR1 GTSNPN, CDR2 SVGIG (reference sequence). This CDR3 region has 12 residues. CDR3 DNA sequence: TGTGCCTGGAGGGCGGCCGGCGGGGAGCTGTTTTTT. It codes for CAWRAAGGELFF.

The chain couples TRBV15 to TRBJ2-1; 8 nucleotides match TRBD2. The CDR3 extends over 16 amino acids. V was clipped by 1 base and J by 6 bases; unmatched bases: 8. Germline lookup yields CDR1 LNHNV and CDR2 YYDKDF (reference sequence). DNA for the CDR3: TGTGCCACCAGCAGAGCGGGACTAGGTCTGGTCAATGAGCAGTTCTTC. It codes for CATSRAGLGLVNEQFF.

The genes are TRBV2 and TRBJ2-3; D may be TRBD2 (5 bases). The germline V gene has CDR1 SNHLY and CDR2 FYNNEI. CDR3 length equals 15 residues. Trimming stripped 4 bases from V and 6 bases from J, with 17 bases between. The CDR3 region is CASSVSALTGDTQYF. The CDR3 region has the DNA TGTGCCAGCAGTGTATCAGCTCTCACGGGGGATACGCAGTATTTT.

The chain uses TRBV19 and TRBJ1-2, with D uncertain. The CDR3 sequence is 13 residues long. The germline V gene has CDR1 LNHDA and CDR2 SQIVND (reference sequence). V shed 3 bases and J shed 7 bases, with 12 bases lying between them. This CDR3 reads CASSMGALGGYTF. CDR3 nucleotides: TGTGCCAGTAGTATGGGCGCCCTTGGTGGCTACACCTTC.

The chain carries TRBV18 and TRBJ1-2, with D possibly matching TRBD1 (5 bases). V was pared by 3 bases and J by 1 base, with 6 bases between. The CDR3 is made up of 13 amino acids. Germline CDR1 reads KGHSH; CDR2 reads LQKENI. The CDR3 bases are TGTGCCAGCTCACCGGACAATAACTATGGCTACACCTTC. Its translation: CASSPDNNYGYTF. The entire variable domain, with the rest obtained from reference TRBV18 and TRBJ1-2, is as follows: NAGVMQNPRHLVRRRGQEARLRCSPMKGHSHVYWYRQLPEEGLKFMVYLQKENIIDESGMPKERFSAEFPKEGPSILRIQQVVRGDSAAYFCASSPDNNYGYTFGSGTRLTVV.

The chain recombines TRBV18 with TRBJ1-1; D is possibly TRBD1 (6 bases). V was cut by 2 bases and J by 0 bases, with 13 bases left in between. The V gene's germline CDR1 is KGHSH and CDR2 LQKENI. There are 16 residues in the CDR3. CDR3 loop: CASSPMTGNMNTEAFF. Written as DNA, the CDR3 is TGTGCCAGCTCACCAATGACAGGAAACATGAACACTGAAGCTTTCTTT.

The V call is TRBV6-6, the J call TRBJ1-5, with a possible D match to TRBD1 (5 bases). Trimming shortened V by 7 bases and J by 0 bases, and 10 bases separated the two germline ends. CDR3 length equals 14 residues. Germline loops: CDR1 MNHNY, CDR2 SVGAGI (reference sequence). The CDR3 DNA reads TGTGCCAGCATGGCGACAGTTAGCAATCAGCCCCAGCATTTT. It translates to CASMATVSNQPQHF.

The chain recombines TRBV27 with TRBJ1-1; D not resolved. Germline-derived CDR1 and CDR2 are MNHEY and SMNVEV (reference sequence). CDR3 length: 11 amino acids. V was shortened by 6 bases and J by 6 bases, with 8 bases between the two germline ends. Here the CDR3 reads CASSWGAEAFF. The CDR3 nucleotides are TGTGCCAGCAGCTGGGGAGCTGAAGCTTTCTTT.

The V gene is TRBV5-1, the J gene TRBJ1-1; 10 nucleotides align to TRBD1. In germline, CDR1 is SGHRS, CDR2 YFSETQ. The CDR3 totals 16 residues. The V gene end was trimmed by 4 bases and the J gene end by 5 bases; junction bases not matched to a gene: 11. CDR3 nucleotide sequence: TGCGCCAGCAGCCTGGGGACAGGGGAGGATTTGACTGAAGCTTTCTTT. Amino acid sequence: CASSLGTGEDLTEAFF.

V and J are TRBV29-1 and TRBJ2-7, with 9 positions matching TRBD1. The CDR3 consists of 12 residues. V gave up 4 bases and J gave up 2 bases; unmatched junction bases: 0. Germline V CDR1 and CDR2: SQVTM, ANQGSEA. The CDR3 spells CSVGQGAYEQYF. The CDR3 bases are TGCAGCGTTGGACAGGGGGCCTACGAGCAGTACTTC.

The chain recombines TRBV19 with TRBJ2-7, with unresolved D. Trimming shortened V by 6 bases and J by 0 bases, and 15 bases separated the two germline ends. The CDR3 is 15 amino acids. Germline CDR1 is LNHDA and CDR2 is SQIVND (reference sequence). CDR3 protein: CASSNTRTASYEQYF. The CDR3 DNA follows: TGTGCCAGTAGCAATACACGAACAGCCTCCTACGAGCAGTACTTC. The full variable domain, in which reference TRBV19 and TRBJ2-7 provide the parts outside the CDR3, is DGGITQSPKYLFRKEGQNVTLSCEQNLNHDAMYWYRQDPGQGLRLIYYSQIVNDFQKGDIAEGYSVSREKKESFPLTVTSAQKNPTAFYLCASSNTRTASYEQYFGPGTRLTVT.

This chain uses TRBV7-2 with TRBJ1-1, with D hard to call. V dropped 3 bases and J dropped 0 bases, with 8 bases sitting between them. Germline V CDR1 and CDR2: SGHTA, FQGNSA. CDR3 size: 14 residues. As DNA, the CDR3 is TGTGCCAGCAGCTTGAAGAGGCTGAACACTGAAGCTTTCTTT. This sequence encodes CASSLKRLNTEAFF.

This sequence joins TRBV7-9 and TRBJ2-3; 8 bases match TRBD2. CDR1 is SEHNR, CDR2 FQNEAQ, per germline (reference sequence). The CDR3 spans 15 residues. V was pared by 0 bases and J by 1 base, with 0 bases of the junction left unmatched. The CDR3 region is CASSLAAGGTDTQYF. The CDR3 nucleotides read TGTGCCAGCAGCTTAGCAGCGGGGGGCACAGATACGCAGTATTTT.

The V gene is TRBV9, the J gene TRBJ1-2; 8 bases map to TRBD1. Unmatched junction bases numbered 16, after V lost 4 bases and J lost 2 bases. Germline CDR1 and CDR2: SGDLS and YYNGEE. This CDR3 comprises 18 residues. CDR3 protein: CASSLGLVTGALNYGYTF. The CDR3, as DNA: TGTGCCAGCAGCCTGGGATTGGTGACAGGGGCCCTGAACTATGGCTACACCTTC.

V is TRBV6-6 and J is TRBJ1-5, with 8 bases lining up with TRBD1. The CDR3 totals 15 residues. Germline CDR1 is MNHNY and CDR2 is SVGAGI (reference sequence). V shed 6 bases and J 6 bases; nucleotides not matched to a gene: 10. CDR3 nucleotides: TGTGCCAGCAGCCACGGGGACAGGTCTAGTCAGCCCCAGCATTTT. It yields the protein CASSHGDRSSQPQHF.

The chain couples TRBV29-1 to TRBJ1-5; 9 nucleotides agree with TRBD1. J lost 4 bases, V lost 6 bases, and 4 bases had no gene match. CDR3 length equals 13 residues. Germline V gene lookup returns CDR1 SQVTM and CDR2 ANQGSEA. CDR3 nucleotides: TGCAGCGTGGGGACAGGGACTAATCAGCCCCAGCATTTT. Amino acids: CSVGTGTNQPQHF.

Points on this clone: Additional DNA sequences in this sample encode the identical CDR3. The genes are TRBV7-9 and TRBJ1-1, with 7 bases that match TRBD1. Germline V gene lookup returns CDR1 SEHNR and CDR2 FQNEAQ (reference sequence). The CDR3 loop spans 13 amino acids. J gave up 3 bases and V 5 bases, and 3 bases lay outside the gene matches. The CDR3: CASSLTGDTEAFF. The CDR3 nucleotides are TGTGCCAGCAGCCTAACAGGGGACACTGAAGCTTTCTTT.

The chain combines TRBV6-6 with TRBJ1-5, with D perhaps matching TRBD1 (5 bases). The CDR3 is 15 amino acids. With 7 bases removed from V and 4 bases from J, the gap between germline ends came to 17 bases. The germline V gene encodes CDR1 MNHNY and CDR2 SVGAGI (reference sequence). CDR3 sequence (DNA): TGTGCCAGCACGGATCTCCAGGGTCCTAATCAGCCCCAGCATTTT. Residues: CASTDLQGPNQPQHF.

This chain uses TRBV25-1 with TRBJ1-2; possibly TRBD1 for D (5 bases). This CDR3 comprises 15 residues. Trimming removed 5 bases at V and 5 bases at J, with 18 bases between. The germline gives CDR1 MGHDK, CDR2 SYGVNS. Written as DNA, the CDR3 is TGTGCCAGCAGTAAAACGGGGACGGGGAGGTATGGCTACACCTTC. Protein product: CASSKTGTGRYGYTF.